Described below is a single T cell receptor (beta chain) sequence and its context. The antigen this receptor binds is unknown. The record has no base qualities; no much larger clone is one base away. The CDR3 starts with the cysteine, ends with the phenylalanine, and has 13 residues. Only the CDR3 DNA stays, 39 bases, in frame from base 1. V is trimmed back by 0 bases and J by 6 bases, and the junction contains 1 base that no gene match accounts for. CDR1 and CDR2 are drawn from the germline V gene: SGHRS, YFSETQ. The CDR3 regions of human TCRbeta chains were subjected to immunosequencing. The source study handled its data this way. TCRs in the repertoires were compared against a reference library of SARS-CoV-2-specific TCRs that had been generated with the MIRA antigen-specificity platform. Breadth meant the fraction of unique TCRs that were SARS-CoV-2-associated, whereas depth meant the fraction of total T cells that were SARS-CoV-2-associated. Using the MIRA data, each spike-specific TCR was assigned both to the spike region to which the TCR was reactive and to a CD4 or CD8 class. Log10-transformed breadth and depth values were compared by one-way ANOVA with Sidak's multiple comparisons tests. The table comes from immuneACCESS by way of TCRdb, which keeps in-frame sequences with V and J called. Part of the clones is missing from these tables; in studies checked, under half for an unresolved V gene and the rest for unknown reasons. The DNA gave D and trimming, while V, J and clone size come from that table. The sample has about 77,000 clones on record, under 95% of them singletons. Roughly 4.5% of the sample lies in the top ten.

The sample is drawn from a study of T cell responses to AZD1222 COVID-19 vaccine (dated by TCRdb to about 2021). Background for the entire study: TCR sequencing was performed for 230 to 250 trial participants, of whom about 200 were given two doses of AZD1222 and around 26 were given two doses of MenACWY control vaccine. Trial participants were enrolled into age subgroups of 18-55, 56-69 and 70-plus years, which contained about 150, 28 and 57 TCR-sequenced participants, respectively. Overall study results and their limits: In the small 56-69-year group, the increase in depth fell short of significance, most likely because of low power. Participants were mostly white British and included more females than males, and it was suggested by the authors that clonal diversity may have been underestimated. Only a handful of AZD1222 recipients were SARS-CoV-2 seropositive at baseline, limiting conclusions about previously exposed vaccinees. Reportedly, close to half of the unique spike-specific TCRs recognized epitopes lying outside the regions that are mutated in the B.1.351 and B.1.1.7 variants. Vaccine-associated CD4 TCRs spanned the whole spike protein, with dominant responses in regions 160-218 and 743-854. Because no day 14 peak-response samples were available, repertoires were characterized only after the peak T cell response. Spike-specific TCR breadth and depth rose significantly after two AZD1222 doses compared with day 0 and with MenACWY recipients.

This specimen's time point label, interpreted: about 28 days (+/-7) after the second vaccine dose. Because spike-specific TCR depth and breadth did not differ between the two schedules, AZD1222 recipients who got a second dose at roughly 4 weeks were pooled with those who got a second dose at roughly 12 weeks. Vaccinee samples were obtained from the UK trials COV001 and COV002, which included a single-blind randomized controlled phase 2/3 trial of AZD1222 (ChAdOx1 nCoV-19) in healthy adults. For TCRbeta chain sequencing, PBMC samples from trial participants were taken at day 0 and at day 28 after the second dose.

The sequencing here drew on peripheral blood, taken 28 days after the second AZD1222 dose. The rearranged segments are TRBV5-1 and TRBJ2-7; 9 central nucleotides agree with TRBD1. This clonotype originated in an adult who received the AZD1222 COVID-19 vaccine. The CDR3 here reads CASSLDRGREQYF. The DNA sequence follows: TGCGCCAGCAGCTTGGACAGGGGGCGCGAGCAGTACTTC.